A selection of T cell receptor beta chains follows, all from one sample in a study of a mutant IDH1 vaccine in newly diagnosed glioma. Generated by immunoSEQ multiplex PCR, the TCRdb table keeps only in-frame clones and is missing some. The data hold some 67,000 clones, with around 83% observed a single time. Sequencing used peripheral blood mononuclear cells (PBMCs), obtained from a glioma patient treated with radiotherapy, temozolomide or both. These receptors were obtained from a woman aged 18-35 years with glioma. Some clones in this sample may be carry-over from other donors' samples. Both conserved end residues are part of each CDR3. D genes are given only for firm matches. Rows may omit the clone size; those that give it use once, few, many or a size class.

d_call	clone_size	v_call	j_call	cdr3_nt	cdr3_aa
TRBD1	-	TRBV6-5	TRBJ2-3	TGTGCCACCGGACAGGGGACAGATACGCAGTATTTT	CATGQGTDTQYF
-	-	TRBV5-1	TRBJ1-1	TGCGCCAGCAGTTCGGGCCAGGTGGACACTGAAGCTTTCTTT	CASSSGQVDTEAFF
TRBD1	-	TRBV18	TRBJ1-1	TGTGCCAGCTCACCCCTATCTCACGAAACAGGGGGAGACACTGAAGCTTTCTTT	CASSPLSHETGGDTEAFF
-	once	TRBV19	TRBJ1-1	TGTGCCAGTAGACAGACAGTTATGAACACTGAAGCTTTCTTT	CASRQTVMNTEAFF
-	-	TRBV6-1	TRBJ2-7	TGTGCCAGCAGTGTGTATGACAGTCCCTCCTACGAGCAGTACTTC	CASSVYDSPSYEQYF
-	-	TRBV10-3	TRBJ1-2	TGTGCCATCAGTGAGCTGGAGGAAACCTCCTATGGCTACACCTTC	CAISELEETSYGYTF
TRBD1	-	TRBV5-1	TRBJ2-3	TGCGCCAGCAGCAGGGACAGGGCAAGTCCCCCAGATACGCAGTATTTT	CASSRDRASPPDTQYF
TRBD2	-	TRBV29-1	TRBJ2-1	TGCAGCGTTTGGACTAGCAGGAGGGGATACAATGAGCAGTTCTTC	CSVWTSRRGYNEQFF
TRBD1	-	TRBV19	TRBJ1-1	TGTGCCAGTAGTTCCCAGGGGGGATATATGAACACTGAAGCTTTCTTT	CASSSQGGYMNTEAFF
-	-	TRBV4-1	TRBJ2-2	TGCGCCAGCAGCCAGTCGCAGACCGGGGAGCTGTTTTTT	CASSQSQTGELFF